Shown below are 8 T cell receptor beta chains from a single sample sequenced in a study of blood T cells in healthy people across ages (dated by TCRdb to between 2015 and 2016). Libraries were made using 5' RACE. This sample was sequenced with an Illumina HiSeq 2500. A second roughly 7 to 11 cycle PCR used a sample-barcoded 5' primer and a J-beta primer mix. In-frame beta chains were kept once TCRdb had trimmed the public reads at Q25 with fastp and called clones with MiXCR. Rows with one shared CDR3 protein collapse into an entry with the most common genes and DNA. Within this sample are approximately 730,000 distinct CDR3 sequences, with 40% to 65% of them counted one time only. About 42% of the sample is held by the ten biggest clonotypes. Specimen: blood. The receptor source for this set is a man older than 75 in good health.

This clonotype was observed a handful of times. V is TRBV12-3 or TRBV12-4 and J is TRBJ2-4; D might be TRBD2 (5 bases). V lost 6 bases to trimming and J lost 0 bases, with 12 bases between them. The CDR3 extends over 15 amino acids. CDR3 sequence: CASSHHGVAKNIQYF. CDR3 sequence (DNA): TGTGCCAGCAGCCACCACGGGGTAGCCAAAAACATTCAGTACTTC.

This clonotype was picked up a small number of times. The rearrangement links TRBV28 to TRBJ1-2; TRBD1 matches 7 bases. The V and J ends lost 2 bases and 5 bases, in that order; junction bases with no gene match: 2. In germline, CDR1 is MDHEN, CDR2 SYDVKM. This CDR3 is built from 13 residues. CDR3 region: CASSLEGAYGYTF. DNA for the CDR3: TGTGCCAGCAGTTTAGAGGGGGCTTATGGCTACACCTTC.

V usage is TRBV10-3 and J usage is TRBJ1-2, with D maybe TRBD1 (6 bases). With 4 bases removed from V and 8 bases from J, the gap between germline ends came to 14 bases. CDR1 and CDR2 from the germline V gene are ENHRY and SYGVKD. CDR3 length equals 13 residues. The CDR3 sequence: CAISARTVDGYTF. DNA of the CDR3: TGTGCCATCAGTGCCAGGACAGTCGACGGCTACACCTTC.

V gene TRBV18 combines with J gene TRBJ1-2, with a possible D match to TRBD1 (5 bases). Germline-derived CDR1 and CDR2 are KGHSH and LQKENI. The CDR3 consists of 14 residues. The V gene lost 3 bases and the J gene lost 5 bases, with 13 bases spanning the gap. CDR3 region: CASSPLDTGYGYTF. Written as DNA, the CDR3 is TGTGCCAGCTCACCCCTGGACACGGGGTATGGCTACACCTTC.

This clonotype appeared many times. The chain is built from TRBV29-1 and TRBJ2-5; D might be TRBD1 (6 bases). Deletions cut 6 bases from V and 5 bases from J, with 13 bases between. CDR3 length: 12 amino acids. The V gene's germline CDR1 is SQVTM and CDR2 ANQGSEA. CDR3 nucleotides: TGCAGCGTGAAGACAGGTCAGGAGACCCAGTACTTC. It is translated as CSVKTGQETQYF.

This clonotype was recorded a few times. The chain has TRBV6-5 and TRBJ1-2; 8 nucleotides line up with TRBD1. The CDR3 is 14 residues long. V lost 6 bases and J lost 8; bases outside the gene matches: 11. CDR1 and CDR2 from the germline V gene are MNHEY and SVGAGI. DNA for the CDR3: TGTGCCAGCAGGATCACCGGGACAGGTGGCGGCTACACCTTC. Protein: CASRITGTGGGYTF.

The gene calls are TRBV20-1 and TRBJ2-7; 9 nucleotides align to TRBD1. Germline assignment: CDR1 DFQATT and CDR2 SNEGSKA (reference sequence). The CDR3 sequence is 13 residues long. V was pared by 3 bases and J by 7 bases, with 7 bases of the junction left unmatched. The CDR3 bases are TGCAGTGCTAGGTGGGGGACAGGGAATGAGCAGTACTTC. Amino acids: CSARWGTGNEQYF.

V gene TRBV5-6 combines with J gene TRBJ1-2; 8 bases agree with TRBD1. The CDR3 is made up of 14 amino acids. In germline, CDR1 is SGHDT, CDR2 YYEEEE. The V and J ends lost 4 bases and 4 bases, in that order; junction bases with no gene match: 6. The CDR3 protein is CASSPEQGVYGYTF. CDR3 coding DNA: TGTGCCAGCAGCCCGGAACAGGGGGTCTATGGCTACACCTTC.